The 30 T cell receptor beta chains below all came from one sample that was sequenced in a study of PD-L1 blockade in urothelial cancer. TCRdb keeps only in-frame clones here, not all; method: immunoSEQ multiplex PCR. The sample consists of approximately 71,000 clones, roughly 91% of them appearing once. The material was PBMCs, obtained around atezolizumab (anti-PD-L1) treatment. The source is a man aged 55 to 70 with urothelial cancer.

This clone was seen once. The chain combines TRBV18 with TRBJ1-2, with 7 bases lining up with TRBD1. Germline loops: CDR1 KGHSH, CDR2 LQKENI. V gave up 1 base and J gave up 7 bases; unmatched junction bases: 3. This CDR3 spans 13 amino acids. CDR3 in amino acids: CASSPRQGRGYTF. CDR3 in DNA: TGTGCCAGCTCACCACGACAGGGCCGTGGCTACACCTTC.

Concerning this clone: This sample also contains other DNA sequences that code for the same CDR3. This chain links TRBV6-5 with TRBJ1-1; D remains ambiguous. The CDR3 is 13 residues long. V dropped 0 bases and J dropped 3 bases, with 5 bases sitting between them. Germline values: CDR1 MNHEY, CDR2 SVGAGI. The CDR3 here is CASSYSRDTEAFF. The CDR3 DNA reads as TGTGCCAGCAGTTACTCCCGGGACACTGAAGCTTTCTTT.

The chain couples TRBV7-3 to TRBJ1-6; no clear D gene. This CDR3 has 13 amino acids. The V end was cut by 0 bases, the J end by 8 bases, with 5 bases between. Germline V CDR1 and CDR2: SGHTA, FQGTGA. CDR3 bases: TGTGCCAGCAGCTTAACCCAGGATTCACCCCTCCACTTT. It encodes CASSLTQDSPLHF.

V gene TRBV19 combines with J gene TRBJ1-3; the D gene is possibly TRBD1 (5 bases). The CDR3 contains 14 residues. Trimming cost V 3 bases and J 2 bases, with 8 bases left between them. CDR1 LNHDA and CDR2 SQIVND come from the germline V gene (reference sequence). The CDR3 here is CASSIGGAGNTIYF. The CDR3 DNA reads TGTGCCAGTAGTATCGGGGGGGCTGGAAACACCATATATTTT.

The chain couples TRBV28 to TRBJ2-5, with D possibly being TRBD1 (5 bases). V was clipped by 5 bases and J by 3 bases, with 16 bases between them. CDR1 and CDR2 from the germline V gene are MDHEN and SYDVKM. The CDR3 covers 15 residues. The chain's CDR3 is CASSGIVGQKETQYF. The CDR3 region has the DNA TGTGCCAGCAGTGGCATTGTGGGGCAGAAAGAGACCCAGTACTTC.

The chain carries TRBV2 and TRBJ2-3; 11 nucleotides align to TRBD2. The CDR3 is made up of 16 amino acids. J lost 4 bases, V lost 4 bases, and 7 bases had no gene match. Germline CDR1 reads SNHLY; CDR2 reads FYNNEI. CDR3: CASSAHPLAGADTQYF. The CDR3, as DNA: TGTGCCAGCAGTGCGCACCCACTAGCGGGAGCAGATACGCAGTATTTT.

A few counts support this clone. The chain uses TRBV19 and TRBJ2-7; 8 nucleotides align to TRBD1. Trimming removed 5 bases from V and 0 bases from J; junction bases left unmatched: 6. Germline CDR1 is LNHDA and CDR2 is SQIVND (reference sequence). This CDR3 region has 15 residues. CDR3 in amino acids: CASSGQGRGSYEQYF. The CDR3 nucleotides read TGTGCCAGTAGTGGACAGGGTAGGGGCTCCTACGAGCAGTACTTC.

This clone was seen a handful of times. J is TRBJ2-4 and V is TRBV19; 8 nucleotides agree with TRBD1. Germline assignment: CDR1 LNHDA and CDR2 SQIVND (reference sequence). This CDR3 region has 15 residues. J lost 6 bases, V lost 5 bases, and 9 bases had no gene match. The CDR3 spells CASSPSLGTGNIQYF. The CDR3 nucleotides read TGTGCCAGTAGTCCTAGTCTGGGGACAGGAAACATTCAGTACTTC.

This chain links TRBV2 with TRBJ2-5; TRBD1 agrees at 10 bases. With V trimmed by 10 bases and J by 5 bases, 19 bases remained unmatched. Germline-derived CDR1 and CDR2 are SNHLY and FYNNEI. CDR3 length: 17 amino acids. Here the CDR3 reads CATSAGQGVTRGETQYF. CDR3 nucleotides: TGTGCCACCTCAGCCGGACAGGGGGTTACCCGGGGGGAGACCCAGTACTTC. Variable domain in full (rest from reference TRBV2 and TRBJ2-5): EPEVTQTPSHQVTQMGQEVILRCVPISNHLYFYWYRQILGQKVEFLVSFYNNEISEKSEIFDDQFSVERPDGSNFTLKIRSTKLEDSAMYFCATSAGQGVTRGETQYFGPGTRLLVL.

The gene calls are TRBV4-3 and TRBJ2-3; TRBD2 aligns across 9 bases. Germline lookup yields CDR1 LGHNA and CDR2 YSLEER. J lost 2 bases, V lost 0 bases, and 9 bases had no gene match. This CDR3 region has 18 residues. Here the CDR3 reads CASSQDRGASGVTDTQYF. The CDR3 DNA is TGCGCCAGCAGCCAAGATAGGGGCGCTAGCGGGGTCACAGATACGCAGTATTTT.

V is TRBV4-1 and J is TRBJ2-5; D possibly corresponds to TRBD2 (5 bases). Germline V lookup: CDR1 MGHRA, CDR2 YSYEKL. V was shortened by 4 bases and J by 3 bases, with 15 bases between the two germline ends. The length of the CDR3 is 15 residues. The CDR3: CASSRLEGPEETQYF. The CDR3 DNA follows: TGCGCCAGCAGCCGGCTTGAGGGCCCCGAAGAGACCCAGTACTTC.

The chain combines TRBV18 with TRBJ2-7; 7 nucleotides match TRBD1. From germline, CDR1 is KGHSH and CDR2 LQKENI. V dropped 5 bases and J dropped 0; count of bases not matched to a gene: 7. The CDR3 loop spans 15 amino acids. CDR3 amino acids: CASSLGQVGSYEQYF. For the CDR3, the DNA is TGTGCCAGCTCATTAGGACAGGTAGGCTCCTACGAGCAGTACTTC.

V is TRBV7-9 and J is TRBJ2-5; 8 bases are a match to TRBD2. This CDR3 spans 15 amino acids. The germline V gene encodes CDR1 SEHNR and CDR2 FQNEAQ (reference sequence). J lost 5 bases, V lost 2 bases, and 7 bases had no gene match. The CDR3 DNA reads as TGTGCCAGCAGCTTAACTGACGGGGGGGCTGAGACCCAGTACTTC. Its translation: CASSLTDGGAETQYF. The variable domain in full, with the rest retrieved from reference TRBV7-9 and TRBJ2-5, is DTGVSQNPRHKITKRGQNVTFRCDPISEHNRLYWYRQTLGQGPEFLTYFQNEAQLEKSRLLSDRFSAERPKGSFSTLEIQRTEQGDSAMYLCASSLTDGGAETQYFGPGTRLLVL.

This clone showed up just once. The CDR3 DNA reads TGTGCCAGCCTTGGACATCGGAAGAACACCGGGGAGCTGTTTTTT. Protein product: CASLGHRKNTGELFF. The chain is built from TRBV28 and TRBJ2-2; D perhaps matches TRBD1 (5 bases). Trimming stripped 8 bases from V and 1 base from J, with 14 bases between. The CDR3 contains 15 residues. From germline, CDR1 is MDHEN and CDR2 SYDVKM. Combining the CDR3 with reference TRBV28 and TRBJ2-2 gives the whole variable domain DVKVTQSSRYLVKRTGEKVFLECVQDMDHENMFWYRQDPGLGLRLIYFSYDVKMKEKGDIPEGYSVSREKKERFSLILESASTNQTSMYLCASLGHRKNTGELFFGEGSRLTVL.

The chain joins TRBV5-4 to TRBJ2-5; 7 bases fit TRBD2. CDR3 size: 15 residues. Trimming removed 0 bases from V and 4 bases from J; junction bases left unmatched: 6. CDR1 is SGHNT and CDR2 is YYREEE in the germline V gene (reference sequence). CDR3 loop: CASSLASGAGETQYF. For the CDR3, the DNA is TGTGCCAGCAGCTTGGCTAGCGGAGCTGGAGAGACCCAGTACTTC.

This sequence joins TRBV6-5 and TRBJ2-4; D remains unclear. The CDR3 extends over 14 amino acids. Trimming took off 6 bases at V and 6 bases at J, with 15 bases between the two ends. CDR1 and CDR2 from the germline V gene are MNHEY and SVGAGI. CDR3 coding DNA: TGTGCCAGCAGCTCCGGCAAAACGGGAAACATTCAGTACTTC. Translation: CASSSGKTGNIQYF.

V is TRBV2 and J is TRBJ2-2; TRBD1 matches 10 bases. The CDR3 length is 14 residues. The V gene's germline CDR1 is SNHLY and CDR2 FYNNEI. J was trimmed by 4 bases and V by 9 bases; bases with no gene match: 5. CDR3 region: CASVRDRGTGELFF. The CDR3 region has the DNA TGTGCCAGTGTTCGGGACAGGGGCACCGGGGAGCTGTTTTTT. Using reference TRBV2 and TRBJ2-2 for the parts outside the CDR3, the full variable domain is EPEVTQTPSHQVTQMGQEVILRCVPISNHLYFYWYRQILGQKVEFLVSFYNNEISEKSEIFDDQFSVERPDGSNFTLKIRSTKLEDSAMYFCASVRDRGTGELFFGEGSRLTVL.

This sequence joins TRBV19 and TRBJ2-5; 8 positions match TRBD1. The V segment lost 5 bases and the J segment 1 base; nucleotides outside the gene matches: 12. Germline CDR1 is LNHDA and CDR2 is SQIVND (reference sequence). The CDR3 runs to 17 residues. This CDR3 is CASSSRTGRAPQETQYF. The CDR3 nucleotides read TGTGCCAGTAGTTCTCGGACAGGGCGAGCCCCCCAAGAGACCCAGTACTTC.

This clone was counted between two and nine times. V usage is TRBV2 and J usage is TRBJ1-2; 7 nucleotides match TRBD1. Germline values: CDR1 SNHLY, CDR2 FYNNEI. The ends lost 4 bases at V and 3 bases at J; junction bases unmatched: 2. The CDR3 contains 13 residues. The CDR3 sequence: CASSGGQYYGYTF. The CDR3 DNA reads as TGTGCCAGCAGTGGGGGACAGTACTATGGCTACACCTTC.

J is TRBJ1-6 and V is TRBV30; no clear D gene. CDR3 size: 15 residues. Trimming stripped 2 bases from V and 3 bases from J, with 11 bases between. Germline CDR1 GTSNPN, CDR2 SVGIG (reference sequence). The CDR3 DNA reads TGTGCCTGGAGTAGCAGGCTATTCTATAATTCACCCCTCCACTTT. Translation gives CAWSSRLFYNSPLHF.

V gene TRBV5-4 combines with J gene TRBJ1-1, with D hard to call. Germline assignment: CDR1 SGHNT and CDR2 YYREEE (reference sequence). V was pared by 2 bases and J by 8 bases, with 10 bases between. This CDR3 has 12 amino acids. The CDR3 coding sequence is TGTGCCAGCAGCTTCCTCCTACAGGAAGCTTTCTTT. Amino acids: CASSFLLQEAFF.

This clone came up once. The rearrangement links TRBV23-1 to TRBJ1-2; possibly TRBD1 for D (6 bases). TRBV23-1 belongs to the ORF category, with a function that is uncertain. The CDR3 has 14 amino acids. Trimming stripped 3 bases from V and 4 bases from J, with 12 bases between. CDR3 sequence reads: CASSHPTGRYGYTF. In DNA form, the CDR3 reads TGCGCCAGCAGTCATCCGACAGGCCGCTATGGCTACACCTTC.

In this sample, this clone turned up a few times. The chain couples TRBV7-9 to TRBJ2-1; D might be TRBD1 (5 bases). V lost 10 bases, J lost 1 base, and 17 bases lay in between. Germline CDR1 SEHNR, CDR2 FQNEAQ (reference sequence). The CDR3 loop spans 15 amino acids. The CDR3 sequence is CATLSTGASYNEQFF. CDR3 nucleotides: TGTGCCACCCTCTCTACAGGTGCTTCCTACAATGAGCAGTTCTTC.

The chain combines TRBV7-3 with TRBJ1-2; possibly TRBD1 for D (6 bases). The germline V and J ends were trimmed by 4 bases and 7 bases, with 10 bases remaining between them. CDR1 and CDR2 from the germline V gene are SGHTA and FQGTGA. The CDR3 extends over 12 amino acids. CDR3 in DNA: TGTGCCAGCAGCTCACAGGGTGGTGGCTACACCTTC. Translated, it gives CASSSQGGGYTF.

The chain carries TRBV5-1 and TRBJ1-2; tentative D call: TRBD1 (6 bases). The V gene's germline CDR1 is SGHRS and CDR2 YFSETQ. The CDR3 loop spans 14 amino acids. Trimming took off 3 bases at V and 0 bases at J, with 9 bases between the two ends. The CDR3 region is CASSWDIPNYGYTF. CDR3 coding DNA: TGCGCCAGCAGCTGGGACATCCCTAACTATGGCTACACCTTC. Supplemented by reference TRBV5-1 and TRBJ1-2, the full variable domain reads KAGVTQTPRYLIKTRGQQVTLSCSPISGHRSVSWYQQTPGQGLQFLFEYFSETQRNKGNFPGRFSGRQFSNSRSEMNVSTLELGDSALYLCASSWDIPNYGYTFGSGTRLTVV.

The chain uses TRBV5-5 and TRBJ1-2, with D uncertain. The germline V gene encodes CDR1 SGHKS and CDR2 YYEKEE (reference sequence). The CDR3 covers 12 residues. V gave up 3 bases and J gave up 5 bases, with 8 bases separating them. The CDR3: CASSSEGYGYTF. The CDR3 region has the DNA TGTGCCAGCAGCTCCGAGGGTTATGGCTACACCTTC.

J is TRBJ2-7 and V is TRBV9; TRBD1 is a possible D gene (5 bases). Per the germline V gene, CDR1 is SGDLS and CDR2 is YYNGEE. The CDR3 runs 13 residues. Trimming removed 0 bases from V and 6 bases from J, with 10 bases in between. The CDR3 nucleotides are TGTGCCAGCAGCGTAGAGGTAGGGGTCGAGCAGTACTTC. This gives the protein CASSVEVGVEQYF.

This rearrangement joins TRBV5-1 to TRBJ1-1; unclear D gene. Trimming cost V 0 bases and J 1 base, with 7 bases left between them. Germline loops: CDR1 SGHRS, CDR2 YFSETQ. The CDR3 runs 14 residues. This CDR3 reads CASSLAPGNTEAFF. The CDR3 coding sequence is TGCGCCAGCAGCTTGGCCCCGGGGAACACTGAAGCTTTCTTT. Full variable domain (missing parts from reference TRBV5-1 and TRBJ1-1): KAGVTQTPRYLIKTRGQQVTLSCSPISGHRSVSWYQQTPGQGLQFLFEYFSETQRNKGNFPGRFSGRQFSNSRSEMNVSTLELGDSALYLCASSLAPGNTEAFFGQGTRLTVV.

This rearrangement joins TRBV18 to TRBJ1-1; no firm D call. This CDR3 contains 17 residues. CDR1 and CDR2 (germline): KGHSH, LQKENI. V shed 3 bases and J shed 0 bases, with 17 bases lying between them. The CDR3 is CASSPPRGSAVNTEAFF. The CDR3 DNA is TGTGCCAGCTCACCCCCGCGGGGATCAGCGGTGAACACTGAAGCTTTCTTT.

The chain joins TRBV5-1 to TRBJ2-1; 11 nucleotides match TRBD2. With 0 bases clipped from V and 6 bases from J, the junction kept 2 bases outside the gene matches. This CDR3 is built from 15 residues. Looked up from germline, CDR1 is SGHRS and CDR2 is YFSETQ. CDR3 protein: CASSLALAGGNEQFF. The CDR3 DNA reads as TGCGCCAGCAGCTTGGCCCTAGCGGGAGGCAATGAGCAGTTCTTC.